Shown below are 20 T cell receptor beta chains from a single sample sequenced in a study of T-cell memory formation after mild COVID-19. MiXCR, run by TCRdb on the 5' RACE reads, gives a single entry per CDR3 protein. The profile shows 200,000 to 250,000 distinct CDR3 sequences, approximately 10% of them singletons. Material for sequencing was PBMCs or a T cell subset sorted from them (not recorded which). Receptors originate from a man aged 18 to 29 who had mild COVID-19 (a few samples of this study predate the infection). Cell type and time point are not known.

The genes are TRBV12-3 or TRBV12-4 and TRBJ2-3, with D perhaps TRBD2 (6 bases). This CDR3 comprises 15 residues. With 6 bases removed from V and 4 bases from J, the gap between germline ends came to 17 bases. This chain's CDR3 is CASRMQGAGADTQYF. CDR3 sequence (DNA): TGTGCCAGCAGAATGCAGGGAGCGGGTGCAGATACGCAGTATTTT.

Only a few counts were recorded for this clonotype. The chain employs TRBV7-9 and TRBJ1-5; D unclear. CDR3 length equals 13 residues. Trimming took 5 bases from V and 7 from J, leaving 12 bases between them. Germline assignment: CDR1 SEHNR and CDR2 FQNEAQ (reference sequence). This CDR3 reads CASSTPGGQPQHF. The CDR3 region has the DNA TGTGCCAGCAGCACACCGGGCGGACAGCCCCAGCATTTT.

The table lists this clonotype with many counts. The genes are TRBV6-2 or TRBV6-3 and TRBJ2-1, with D maybe TRBD2 (6 bases). Germline V CDR1 and CDR2: MNHEY, SVGEGT. V lost 0 bases, J lost 3 bases, and 15 bases lay in between. The CDR3 loop spans 17 amino acids. This CDR3 reads CASSYSPPGGVYNEQFF. The CDR3 region has the DNA TGTGCCAGCAGTTACTCTCCCCCCGGAGGGGTCTACAATGAGCAGTTCTTC.

This clonotype has just a few counts. This chain links TRBV7-6 with TRBJ2-2, with D hard to call. The CDR3 has 13 amino acids. V lost 4 bases, J lost 4 bases, and 7 bases lay in between. Per germline, CDR1 SGHVS and CDR2 FNYEAQ. The CDR3 region is CASSSGVTGELFF. In nucleotides, the CDR3 is TGTGCCAGCAGCTCAGGTGTCACCGGGGAGCTGTTTTTT.

This clonotype was seen many times. The rearrangement joins TRBV28 to TRBJ2-7; 8 bases map to TRBD1. Germline CDR1 is MDHEN and CDR2 is SYDVKM. V lost 4 bases to trimming and J lost 6 bases; unmatched junction nucleotides: 14. The CDR3 contains 16 residues. Here the CDR3 DNA reads TGTGCCAGCAGTTCGGTCGACAGGGGTCCGCGGGGCGAGCAGTACTTC. As protein: CASSSVDRGPRGEQYF.

The rearrangement joins TRBV7-2 to TRBJ1-1; a possible D gene is TRBD1 (5 bases). There are 14 residues in the CDR3. With 0 bases removed from V and 1 base from J, the gap between germline ends came to 6 bases. Germline V lookup: CDR1 SGHTA, CDR2 FQGNSA. CDR3: CASSLARANTEAFF. As DNA, the CDR3 is TGTGCCAGCAGCTTAGCCAGGGCGAACACTGAAGCTTTCTTT. The complete variable domain, with remaining parts taken from reference TRBV7-2 and TRBJ1-1, reads GAGVSQSPSNKVTEKGKDVELRCDPISGHTALYWYRQSLGQGLEFLIYFQGNSAPDKSGLPSDRFSAERTGGSVSTLTIQRTQQEDSAVYLCASSLARANTEAFFGQGTRLTVV.

This chain joins TRBV5-4 and TRBJ2-2; D may be TRBD1 or TRBD2 (6 bases each). The germline V gene encodes CDR1 SGHNT and CDR2 YYREEE (reference sequence). Trimming pared 0 bases from V and 2 bases from J, leaving 14 bases between. The CDR3 is made up of 17 amino acids. In nucleotides, the CDR3 is TGTGCCAGCAGCTTGGTCCCACGGGGGCAAAACACCGGGGAGCTGTTTTTT. The encoded protein is CASSLVPRGQNTGELFF. The whole variable domain, remainder taken from reference TRBV5-4 and TRBJ2-2, is ETGVTQSPTHLIKTRGQQVTLRCSSQSGHNTVSWYQQALGQGPQFIFQYYREEENGRGNFPPRFSGLQFPNYSSELNVNALELDDSALYLCASSLVPRGQNTGELFFGEGSRLTVL.

This clonotype showed up just a few times. The J gene is TRBJ1-2, the V gene TRBV3-1; 7 bases agree with TRBD1. CDR1 and CDR2 from the germline V gene are LGHDT and YNNKEL (reference sequence). V lost 0 bases, J lost 4 bases, and 8 bases stayed unmatched. This CDR3 spans 16 amino acids. The DNA of the CDR3 is TGTGCCAGCAGCCAAGATCCTGCCAGGGGGTTCTATGGCTACACCTTC. Amino acids: CASSQDPARGFYGYTF.

This clonotype was recorded many times. V gene TRBV7-2 combines with J gene TRBJ2-5; the match to TRBD2 covers 8 bases. V trimming: 4 bases; J trimming: 0 bases; junction bases outside the gene matches: 4. In germline, CDR1 is SGHTA, CDR2 FQGNSA. CDR3 length: 15 residues. The CDR3 sequence is CASSSLAGNQETQYF. The CDR3, as DNA: TGTGCCAGCAGCTCCCTAGCGGGTAACCAAGAGACCCAGTACTTC.

CDR3 nucleotides: TGTGCCAGCAGTTACGCGGGGGGGCTGCGTAATTCACCCCTCCACTTT. Translating it yields CASSYAGGLRNSPLHF. The J gene is TRBJ1-6, the V gene TRBV6-6; the D gene is possibly TRBD1 (6 bases). CDR3 length equals 16 residues. Germline V gene data show CDR1 as MNHNY and CDR2 as SVGAGI (reference sequence). V was shortened by 2 bases and J by 6 bases, with 14 bases between the two germline ends.

The chain has TRBV28 and TRBJ1-5, with 7 nucleotides matching TRBD1. The CDR3 extends over 14 amino acids. Germline V lookup: CDR1 MDHEN, CDR2 SYDVKM. Trimming at V came to 10 bases and at J to 2 bases, leaving 8 bases not matched to a gene. The CDR3 coding sequence is TGTGCCACCCGACAGGGTAGGGGCAATCAGCCCCAGCATTTT. Protein product: CATRQGRGNQPQHF.

The chain employs TRBV6-1 and TRBJ2-7; TRBD1 might be the D (6 bases). V dropped 11 bases and J dropped 1 base, with 9 bases sitting between them. From germline, CDR1 is MNHNS and CDR2 SASEGT. The CDR3 extends over 11 amino acids. The CDR3 loop reads CARGGSYEQYF. CDR3 bases: TGTGCCCGAGGGGGATCCTACGAGCAGTACTTC.

The chain carries TRBV12-3 or TRBV12-4 and TRBJ1-1; 8 bases fit TRBD1. With 2 bases clipped from V and 10 bases from J, the junction kept 12 bases outside the gene matches. The CDR3 spans 15 residues. CDR3 DNA sequence: TGTGCCAGCAGTTTAAATTCGGACAGGGTGGGAGGAGCTTTCTTT. As protein: CASSLNSDRVGGAFF.

This clonotype was counted a few times. J is TRBJ1-3 and V is TRBV4-3; 7 nucleotides match TRBD1. Trimming cost V 1 base and J 0 bases; bases outside gene matches: 9. The V gene's germline CDR1 is LGHNA and CDR2 YSLEER. The CDR3 is made up of 18 amino acids. CDR3 loop: CASSQAPGGGGSGNTIYF. The CDR3 DNA is TGCGCCAGCAGCCAAGCCCCGGGAGGGGGCGGCTCTGGAAACACCATATATTTT.

This clonotype was seen a handful of times. This chain uses TRBV12-3 or TRBV12-4 with TRBJ1-1, with D unclear. V gave up 1 base and J gave up 4 bases, with 16 bases separating them. The CDR3 has 16 residues. CDR3: CASSLGGTRDGTEAFF. In DNA form, the CDR3 reads TGTGCCAGCAGTTTAGGAGGAACCCGAGACGGCACTGAAGCTTTCTTT.

In this sample, this clonotype turned up many times. J is TRBJ1-2 and V is TRBV7-9, with D perhaps TRBD1 (6 bases). Germline CDR1 reads SEHNR; CDR2 reads FQNEAQ (reference sequence). The CDR3 spans 14 residues. V gave up 1 base and J gave up 4 bases, with 10 bases separating them. The CDR3 region has the DNA TGTGCCAGCAGCTTAGGACAGGCTGCCTATGGCTACACCTTC. It yields the protein CASSLGQAAYGYTF.

This clonotype was detected only a few times. One end of the junction fails to match germline, which may point to a read error. The J gene is TRBJ2-5, the V gene TRBV7-7, with 8 bases matching TRBD2. From germline, CDR1 is SSHAT and CDR2 FNYEAQ (reference sequence). The CDR3 is made up of 13 amino acids. DNA for the CDR3: TGTGCTAGCAGCACGGGACTAGTGGAGACCCAGTACTTC. This translates into CASSTGLVETQYF.

This clonotype showed up many times. The CDR3 loop is CASGGGPESPLHF. In nucleotides, the CDR3 is TGTGCCAGTGGGGGGGGACCCGAGTCACCCCTCCACTTT. The gene calls are TRBV5-5 and TRBJ1-6, with D perhaps matching TRBD1 (5 bases). Germline lookup yields CDR1 SGHKS and CDR2 YYEKEE (reference sequence). V was cut by 8 bases and J by 10 bases, with 16 bases left in between. The CDR3 is 13 amino acids. The entire variable domain, with the rest obtained from reference TRBV5-5 and TRBJ1-6, is as follows: DAGVTQSPTHLIKTRGQQVTLRCSPISGHKSVSWYQQVLGQGPQFIFQYYEKEERGRGNFPDRFSARQFPNYSSELNVNALLLGDSALYLCASGGGPESPLHFGNGTRLTVT.

This clonotype has more than one count but fewer than ten. The genes are TRBV20-1 and TRBJ2-5; TRBD2 matches 7 bases. The CDR3 consists of 14 residues. V was clipped by 5 bases and J by 2 bases; unmatched bases: 8. CDR1 DFQATT and CDR2 SNEGSKA come from the germline V gene (reference sequence). CDR3 sequence (DNA): TGCAGTGCTGCGGGGGAGAGGATTCAAGAGACCCAGTACTTC. Encoded protein: CSAAGERIQETQYF.

This clonotype was detected a few times. V is TRBV7-2 and J is TRBJ1-6, with 8 bases aligning to TRBD1. Trimming cost V 5 bases and J 9 bases; bases outside gene matches: 12. Germline lookup yields CDR1 SGHTA and CDR2 FQGNSA. This CDR3 is 16 amino acids long. CDR3 amino acids: CASSIERTGFGSPLHF. In DNA, the CDR3 is TGTGCCAGCAGCATCGAGAGGACAGGGTTTGGTTCACCCCTCCACTTT.